This TCR beta chain was sequenced during a study of blood T cells in healthy people across ages. The V segment lost 5 bases and the J segment 0 bases; nucleotides outside the gene matches: 4. The CDR3 has 15 amino acids. CDR1 and CDR2 (germline): MNHEY, SVGAGI. Through a sample-barcoded 5' primer and a J-beta primer mix, a second PCR was run for roughly 7 to 12 cycles. TCRdb passed the 5' RACE reads through MiXCR, listing each CDR3 protein once. The table shows 660,000 or so distinct CDR3 sequences, with 58% occurring only once. The sequence was collected from a man in his fifties or sixties in good health. The chain couples TRBV6-5 to TRBJ1-5; 7 bases match TRBD1. The sample comprised blood. DNA of the CDR3: TGTGCCAGCAGTAAAGGGACAGCTAGCAATCAGCCCCAGCATTTT. Its protein product is CASSKGTASNQPQHF.